This T cell receptor beta chain was identified during a study of blood T cell repertoires in COVID-19. Background on the study: Sample material is recorded as cDNA or gDNA derived from T cells, B-cell-depleted T cells, or PBMCs.

The assay was immunoSEQ multiplex PCR, and TCRdb's table has in-frame clones only and misses some. Among about 180,000 clones listed, 75% to 90% were seen once. The V end lost 7 bases, the J end lost 2 bases, and 15 bases lay between the germline ends. Germline V gives CDR1 KGHSH, CDR2 LQKENI. This CDR3 has 15 amino acids. Sample: peripheral blood. The source of this sequence is a woman aged 70-85 years with COVID-19, enrolled during active disease. J is TRBJ2-1 and V is TRBV18; the D gene is possibly TRBD1 (6 bases). In nucleotides, the CDR3 is TGTGCCAGCTTCGCCGGGACACAAACCTACAATGAGCAGTTCTTC. This codes for CASFAGTQTYNEQFF.